This paragraph covers one T cell receptor beta chain sequence. The data belong to a study of cytomegalovirus exposure and HLA in healthy donors. Amplification used 60 Vbeta primers and 13 Jbeta primers. Repertoires were generated with immunoSEQ multiplex PCR, while TCRdb's copy carries only in-frame clones and drops some. The repertoire table contains 100,000 to 150,000 clones. The CDR3 spans 16 residues. Per the germline V gene, CDR1 is LNHDA and CDR2 is SQIVND (reference sequence). The J segment lost 0 bases and the V segment lost 6 bases, leaving 9 bases of the junction unmatched. The origin of this receptor is a woman in her forties in good health and CMV-seronegative. The J gene is TRBJ2-3, the V gene TRBV19, with TRBD2 identical over 7 bases. Sequencing was done on a sample of PBMCs. CDR3 residues: CASRPAAGVSTDTQYF. In DNA, the CDR3 is TGTGCCAGTAGGCCGGCGGCGGGGGTAAGCACAGATACGCAGTATTTT.